This T cell receptor beta chain stems from a study of early T cells in non-severe SARS-CoV-2 infection. As for the study in general: Chains stayed unpaired after sequencing of bulk RNA from unsorted whole blood.

Whole-study results and caveats: Clonotype matching in VDJdb favored anti-spike CD8 responses and did not capture private and CD4 specificities.

In regard to this clonotype: As yet, its antigen is unknown.

Each single cDNA molecule received a unique molecular identifier. TCRdb reprocessed the 5' RACE reads with MiXCR, giving one entry per CDR3 protein. In the table there are about 66,000 distinct CDR3 sequences, around 13% of which are singletons. Trimming shortened V by 5 bases and J by 4 bases, and 14 bases separated the two germline ends. This CDR3 contains 14 residues. Germline V CDR1 and CDR2: SGHTA, FQGNSA. The TCR originated in an adult who was a healthcare worker with PCR-confirmed SARS-CoV-2 infection or an uninfected control (not recorded which). The sample taken for sequencing was whole blood. The chain is built from TRBV7-2 and TRBJ1-2; D possibly corresponds to TRBD1 (6 bases). CDR3 sequence: CASSPLGGSYGYTF. The CDR3 bases are TGTGCCAGCAGCCCATTAGGGGGATCCTATGGCTACACCTTC.